This T cell receptor beta chain was captured by sequencing in a study of OX40 agonist ivuxolimab in advanced cancers. In the case of this clone: No antigen is known for it.

Generated by immunoSEQ multiplex PCR, the TCRdb table keeps only in-frame clones and is missing some. The sample has 75,000 to 80,000 clones; around four fifths are singletons. The CDR3 extends over 14 amino acids. Trimming stripped 0 bases from V and 2 bases from J, with 7 bases between. Looked up from germline, CDR1 is SGHRS and CDR2 is YFSETQ. The sampling schedule covered blood at baseline, cycle 4 day 1, and cycle 7 day 1. Study results and limitations: Partial responders treated at 0.1-3.0 mg/kg exhibited clonal expansion among the lowest measured. The specificity for antigen of the expanded peripheral T cells was not determined.

The sample consisted of CD4+ or CD8+ T cells sorted from blood, taken in a trial of the OX40 agonist ivuxolimab. The rearrangement joins TRBV5-1 to TRBJ2-3; no firm D call. The receptor comes from an adult with an advanced solid tumor such as melanoma, head and neck, liver or kidney cancer. CDR3: CASSLGTITDTQYF. CDR3 DNA sequence: TGCGCCAGCAGCTTGGGCACTATCACAGATACGCAGTATTTT.